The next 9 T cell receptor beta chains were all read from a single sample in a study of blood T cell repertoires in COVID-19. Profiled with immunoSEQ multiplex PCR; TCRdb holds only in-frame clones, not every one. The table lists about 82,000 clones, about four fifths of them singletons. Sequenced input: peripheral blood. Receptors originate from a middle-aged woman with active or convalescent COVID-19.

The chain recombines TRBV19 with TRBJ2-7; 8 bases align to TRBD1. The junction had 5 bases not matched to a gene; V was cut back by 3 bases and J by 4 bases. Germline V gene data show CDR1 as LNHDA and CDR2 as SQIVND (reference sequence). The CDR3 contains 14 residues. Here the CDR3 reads CASSIPDRAYEQYF. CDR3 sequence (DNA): TGTGCCAGTAGTATCCCGGACAGGGCTTACGAGCAGTACTTC.

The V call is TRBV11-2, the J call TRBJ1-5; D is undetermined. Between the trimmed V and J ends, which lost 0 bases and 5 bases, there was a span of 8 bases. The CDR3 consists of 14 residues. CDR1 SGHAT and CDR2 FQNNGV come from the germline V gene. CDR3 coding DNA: TGTGCCAGCAGCTTAGATTCTACTTATCAGCCCCAGCATTTT. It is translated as CASSLDSTYQPQHF.

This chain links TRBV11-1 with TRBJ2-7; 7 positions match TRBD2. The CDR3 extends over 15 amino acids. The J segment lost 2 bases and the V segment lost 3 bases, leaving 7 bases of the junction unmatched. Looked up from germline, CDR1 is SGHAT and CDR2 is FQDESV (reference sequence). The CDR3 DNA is TGTGCCAGCAGCTTGGGGAGCGGGACGGCCTACGAGCAGTACTTC. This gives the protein CASSLGSGTAYEQYF.

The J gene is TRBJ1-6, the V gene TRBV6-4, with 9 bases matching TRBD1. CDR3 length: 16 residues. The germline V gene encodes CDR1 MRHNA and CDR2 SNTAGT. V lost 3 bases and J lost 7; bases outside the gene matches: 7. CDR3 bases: TGTGCCAGCAGTGAATCCGGGACAGGGAGGAATTCACCCCTCCACTTT. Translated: CASSESGTGRNSPLHF.

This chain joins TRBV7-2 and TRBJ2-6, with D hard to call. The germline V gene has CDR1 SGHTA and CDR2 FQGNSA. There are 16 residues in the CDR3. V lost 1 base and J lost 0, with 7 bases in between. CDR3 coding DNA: TGTGCCAGCAGCTTAGGACACAACTCTGGGGCCAACGTCCTGACTTTC. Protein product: CASSLGHNSGANVLTF.

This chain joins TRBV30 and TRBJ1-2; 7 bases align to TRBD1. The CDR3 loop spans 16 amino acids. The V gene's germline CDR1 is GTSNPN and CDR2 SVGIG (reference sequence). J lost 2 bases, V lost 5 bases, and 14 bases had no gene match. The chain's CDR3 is CAWGGGLRGRNYGYTF. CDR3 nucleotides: TGTGCCTGGGGAGGGGGGTTAAGGGGGCGAAACTATGGCTACACCTTC.

The chain's CDR3 is CASSYDRAGNTIYF. CDR3 sequence (DNA): TGTGCCAGCAGCTACGACAGGGCTGGAAACACCATATATTTT. J is TRBJ1-3 and V is TRBV7-2, with TRBD1 identical over 7 bases. The V gene end was trimmed by 4 bases and the J gene end by 2 bases; junction bases not matched to a gene: 2. Germline assignment: CDR1 SGHTA and CDR2 FQGNSA. This CDR3 is 14 amino acids long.

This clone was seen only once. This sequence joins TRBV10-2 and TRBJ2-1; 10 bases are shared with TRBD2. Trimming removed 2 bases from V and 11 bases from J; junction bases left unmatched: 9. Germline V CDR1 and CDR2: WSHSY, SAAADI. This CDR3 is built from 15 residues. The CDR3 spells CASSEPALAGSQQFF. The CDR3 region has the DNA TGCGCCAGCAGTGAGCCAGCACTAGCGGGGAGTCAGCAGTTCTTC.

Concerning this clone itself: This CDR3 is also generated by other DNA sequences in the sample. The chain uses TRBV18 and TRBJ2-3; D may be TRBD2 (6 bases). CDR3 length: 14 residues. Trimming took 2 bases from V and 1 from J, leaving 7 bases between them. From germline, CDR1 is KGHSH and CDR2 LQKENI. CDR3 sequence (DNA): TGTGCCAGCTCACCAGGAGGGGGCACAGATACGCAGTATTTT. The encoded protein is CASSPGGGTDTQYF.